This record concerns one T cell receptor (beta chain) sequence. As yet, its antigen is unknown. Using immunoSEQ multiplex PCR, the repertoire was profiled, and TCRdb retains in-frame clones only, with some absent. The sample lists 95,000 to 120,000 clones; approximately 89% were seen once. Both about-4-week and about-12-week second-dose recipients were combined. This specimen belongs to a study of T cell responses to AZD1222 COVID-19 vaccine. This CDR3 comprises 17 residues. Germline CDR1 and CDR2: SGHTA and FQGNSA. Trimming removed 1 base from V and 4 bases from J; junction bases left unmatched: 12. Study-wide results and limits: No repertoire was sampled before or during the peak T cell response, only after it. Donors in the cohort were predominantly white British and more often female, and clonal diversity was possibly underestimated.

This chain links TRBV7-2 with TRBJ1-2; 7 bases match TRBD1. The sequenced sample was peripheral blood, obtained 28 days after the second AZD1222 dose. This receptor was identified in an adult who received the AZD1222 COVID-19 vaccine. The CDR3 nucleotides read TGTGCCAGCAGCTTAGTGGCAGGGGGTGCGTTAACCTATGGCTACACCTTC. This codes for CASSLVAGGALTYGYTF.